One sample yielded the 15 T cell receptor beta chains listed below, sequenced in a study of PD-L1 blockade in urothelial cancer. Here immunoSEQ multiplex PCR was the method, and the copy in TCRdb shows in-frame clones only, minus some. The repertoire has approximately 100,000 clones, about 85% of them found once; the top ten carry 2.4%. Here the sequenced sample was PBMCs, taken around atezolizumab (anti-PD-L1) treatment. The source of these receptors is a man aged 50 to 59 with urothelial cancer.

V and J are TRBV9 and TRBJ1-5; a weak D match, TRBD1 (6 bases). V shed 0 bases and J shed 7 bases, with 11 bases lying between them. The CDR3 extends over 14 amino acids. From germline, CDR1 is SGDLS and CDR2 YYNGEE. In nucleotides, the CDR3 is TGTGCCAGCAGCGTAGAACCAGGGGTCCAGCCCCAGCATTTT. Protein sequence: CASSVEPGVQPQHF.

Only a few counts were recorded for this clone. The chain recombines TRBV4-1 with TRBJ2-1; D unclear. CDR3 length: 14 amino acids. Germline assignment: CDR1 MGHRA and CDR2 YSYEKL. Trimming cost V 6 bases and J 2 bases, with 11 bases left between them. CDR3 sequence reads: CASRALPTYNEQFF. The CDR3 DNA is TGCGCCAGCAGGGCCTTGCCAACCTACAATGAGCAGTTCTTC.

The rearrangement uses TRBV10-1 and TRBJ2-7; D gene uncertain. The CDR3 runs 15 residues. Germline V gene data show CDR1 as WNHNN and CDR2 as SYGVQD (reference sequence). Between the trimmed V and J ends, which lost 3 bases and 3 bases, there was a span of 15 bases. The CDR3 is CASSDRGLRGYEQYF. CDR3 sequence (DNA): TGCGCCAGCAGTGATAGAGGTCTTCGCGGCTACGAGCAGTACTTC.

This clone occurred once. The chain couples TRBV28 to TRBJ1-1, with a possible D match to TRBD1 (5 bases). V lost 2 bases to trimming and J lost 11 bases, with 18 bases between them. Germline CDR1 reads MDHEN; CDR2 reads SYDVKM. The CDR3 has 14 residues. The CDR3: CASSLGTRGLTAFF. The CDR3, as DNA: TGTGCCAGCAGTTTAGGGACCCGGGGGTTAACCGCTTTCTTT.

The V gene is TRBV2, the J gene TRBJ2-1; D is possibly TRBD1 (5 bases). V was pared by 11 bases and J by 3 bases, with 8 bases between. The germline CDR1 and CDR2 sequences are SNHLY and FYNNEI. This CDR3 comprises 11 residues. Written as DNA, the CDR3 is TGTGCCGGGGCGTACTACAATGAGCAGTTCTTC. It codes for CAGAYYNEQFF. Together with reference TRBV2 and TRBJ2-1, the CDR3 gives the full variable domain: EPEVTQTPSHQVTQMGQEVILRCVPISNHLYFYWYRQILGQKVEFLVSFYNNEISEKSEIFDDQFSVERPDGSNFTLKIRSTKLEDSAMYFCAGAYYNEQFFGPGTRLTVL.

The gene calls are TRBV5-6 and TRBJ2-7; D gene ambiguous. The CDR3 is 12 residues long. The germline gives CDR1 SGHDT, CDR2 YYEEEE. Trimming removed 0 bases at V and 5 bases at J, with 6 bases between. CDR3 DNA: TGTGCCAGCAGCTTGGAAATAAACGAGCAGTACTTC. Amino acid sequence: CASSLEINEQYF.

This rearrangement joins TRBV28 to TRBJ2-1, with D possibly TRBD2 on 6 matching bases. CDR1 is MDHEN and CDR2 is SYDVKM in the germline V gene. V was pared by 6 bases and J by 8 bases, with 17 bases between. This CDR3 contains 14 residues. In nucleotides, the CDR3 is TGTGCCAGCAGCCGTGGAGGGCCTCGGGATGAGCAGTTCTTC. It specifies CASSRGGPRDEQFF.

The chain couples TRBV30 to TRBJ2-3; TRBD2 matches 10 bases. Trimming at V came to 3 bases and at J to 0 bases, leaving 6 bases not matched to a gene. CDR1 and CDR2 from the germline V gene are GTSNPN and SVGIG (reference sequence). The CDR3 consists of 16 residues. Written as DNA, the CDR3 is TGTGCCTGGAGGTTAGCGGGAGGCCTAAGCACAGATACGCAGTATTTT. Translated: CAWRLAGGLSTDTQYF.

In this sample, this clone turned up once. For the CDR3, the DNA is TGCGCCAGCAGCTTGCCCCAAATAGCGGGAATCACAGATACGCAGTATTTT. It encodes CASSLPQIAGITDTQYF. The genes are TRBV5-1 and TRBJ2-3; 8 positions agree with TRBD2. Germline V gene lookup returns CDR1 SGHRS and CDR2 YFSETQ. This CDR3 contains 17 residues. J lost 2 bases, V lost 1 base, and 9 bases had no gene match.

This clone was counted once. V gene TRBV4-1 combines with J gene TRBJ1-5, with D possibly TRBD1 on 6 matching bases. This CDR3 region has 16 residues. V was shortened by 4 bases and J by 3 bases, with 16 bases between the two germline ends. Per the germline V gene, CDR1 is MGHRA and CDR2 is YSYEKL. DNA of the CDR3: TGCGCCAGCAGCCCCCAACTCGACAGGTACAATCAGCCCCAGCATTTT. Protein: CASSPQLDRYNQPQHF.

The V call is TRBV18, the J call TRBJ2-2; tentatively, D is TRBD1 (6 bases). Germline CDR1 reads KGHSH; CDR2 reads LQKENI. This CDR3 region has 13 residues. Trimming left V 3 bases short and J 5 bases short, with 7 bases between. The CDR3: CASSPRGTGELFF. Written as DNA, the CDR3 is TGTGCCAGCTCACCGAGGGGGACCGGGGAGCTGTTTTTT.

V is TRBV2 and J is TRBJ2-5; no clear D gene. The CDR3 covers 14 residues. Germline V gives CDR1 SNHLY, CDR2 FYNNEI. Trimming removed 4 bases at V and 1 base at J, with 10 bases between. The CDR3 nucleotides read TGTGCCAGCAGTGTTCTGTCTATCCAAGAGACCCAGTACTTC. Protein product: CASSVLSIQETQYF.

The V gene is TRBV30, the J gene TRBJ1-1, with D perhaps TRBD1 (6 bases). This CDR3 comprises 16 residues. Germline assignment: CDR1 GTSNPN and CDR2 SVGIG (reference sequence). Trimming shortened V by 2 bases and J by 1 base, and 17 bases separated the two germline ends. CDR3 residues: CAWSLLRGGANTEAFF. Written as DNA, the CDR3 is TGTGCCTGGAGTCTCCTACGGGGGGGGGCGAACACTGAAGCTTTCTTT.

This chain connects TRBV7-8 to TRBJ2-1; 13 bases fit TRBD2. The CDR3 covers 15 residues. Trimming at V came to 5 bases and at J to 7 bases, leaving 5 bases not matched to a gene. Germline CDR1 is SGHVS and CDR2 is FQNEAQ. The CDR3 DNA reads TGTGCCAGCAGCCCATGGACTAGCGGGAGTAATGAGCAGTTCTTC. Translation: CASSPWTSGSNEQFF.

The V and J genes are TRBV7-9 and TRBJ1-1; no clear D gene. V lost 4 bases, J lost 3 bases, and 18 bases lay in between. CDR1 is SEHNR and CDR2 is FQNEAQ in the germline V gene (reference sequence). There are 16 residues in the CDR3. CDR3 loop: CASSYQPGRGDTEAFF. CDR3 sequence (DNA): TGTGCCAGCAGCTACCAACCTGGACGGGGAGACACTGAAGCTTTCTTT.